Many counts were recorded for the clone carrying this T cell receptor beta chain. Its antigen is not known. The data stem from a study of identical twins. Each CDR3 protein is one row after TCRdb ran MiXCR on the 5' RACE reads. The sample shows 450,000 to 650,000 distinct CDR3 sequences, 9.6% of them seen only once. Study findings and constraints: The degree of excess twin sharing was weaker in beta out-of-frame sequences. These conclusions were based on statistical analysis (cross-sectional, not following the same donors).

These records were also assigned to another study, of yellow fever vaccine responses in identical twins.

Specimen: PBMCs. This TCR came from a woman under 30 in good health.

This CDR3 reads CSVESLIKKGGLYYEQFF. For the CDR3, the DNA is TGCAGCGTTGAATCTCTGATTAAAAAAGGGGGTCTTTACTATGAGCAGTTCTTC. The chain employs TRBV29-1 and TRBJ2-1, with a possible D match to TRBD1 (6 bases). The V end was cut by 2 bases, the J end by 8 bases, with 28 bases between. The germline V gene has CDR1 SQVTM and CDR2 ANQGSEA. The CDR3 runs to 18 residues.